This T cell receptor beta chain is from a study of T cells in Graves' hyperthyroidism and ophthalmopathy. This clonotype occurred a few times. Using RNA transcripts as the source, TCR beta CDR3 regions were amplified. Researchers ran a first-round RT-PCR on the TCR CDR3 using the HTBI primer set. TCRdb analysed the multiplex PCR reads with MiXCR anew, one entry per CDR3 protein. Of about 760,000 distinct CDR3 sequences listed, 35% are singletons. The CDR3 is made up of 13 amino acids. Germline assignment: CDR1 LGHNA and CDR2 YSLEER. Trimming pared 0 bases from V and 11 bases from J, leaving 13 bases between.

This receptor was taken from a woman between 40 and 55 years old with Graves' hyperthyroidism. This chain joins TRBV4-3 and TRBJ1-1, with D possibly TRBD1 on 5 matching bases. Specimen: blood. The CDR3 protein is CASSQDRRGVAFF. CDR3 DNA sequence: TGCGCCAGCAGCCAAGATAGGAGGGGCGTGGCTTTCTTT.